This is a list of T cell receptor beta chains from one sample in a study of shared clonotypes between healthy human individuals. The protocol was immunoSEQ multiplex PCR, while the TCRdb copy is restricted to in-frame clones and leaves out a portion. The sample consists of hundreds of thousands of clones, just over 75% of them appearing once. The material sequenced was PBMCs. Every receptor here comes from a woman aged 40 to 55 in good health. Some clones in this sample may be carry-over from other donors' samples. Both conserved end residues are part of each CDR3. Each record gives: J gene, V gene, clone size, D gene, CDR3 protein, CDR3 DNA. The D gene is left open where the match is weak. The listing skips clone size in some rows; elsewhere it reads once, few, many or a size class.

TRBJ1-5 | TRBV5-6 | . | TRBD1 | CASSPWDRRLSSNQPQHF | TGTGCCAGCAGCCCCTGGGACAGGCGACTAAGTAGCAATCAGCCCCAGCATTTT
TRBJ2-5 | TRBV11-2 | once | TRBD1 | CASSLQGGGETQYF | TGTGCCAGCAGCTTACAAGGGGGCGGGGAGACCCAGTACTTC
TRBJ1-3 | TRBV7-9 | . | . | CASSPPGQSGNTIYF | TGTGCCAGCAGCCCCCCCGGACAGTCTGGAAACACCATATATTTT
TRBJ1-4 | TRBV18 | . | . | CASSPLQGGEKLFF | TGTGCCAGCTCACCTTTACAGGGAGGGGAAAAACTGTTTTTT
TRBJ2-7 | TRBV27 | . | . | CASSLAGYSYEQYF | TGTGCCAGCAGTTTAGCGGGATACTCCTACGAGCAGTACTTC
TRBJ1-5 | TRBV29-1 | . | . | CAGGGWGNQPQHF | TGCGCTGGCGGGGGTTGGGGCAATCAGCCCCAGCATTTT
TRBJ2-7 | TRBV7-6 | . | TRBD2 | CASSGTSNSYEQYF | TGTGCCAGCAGCGGGACTAGCAACTCCTACGAGCAGTACTTC
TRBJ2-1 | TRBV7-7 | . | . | CASSPGNGRGNEQFF | TGTGCCAGCAGCCCAGGCAACGGCAGGGGCAATGAGCAGTTCTTC
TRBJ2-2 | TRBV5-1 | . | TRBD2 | CASSLITSGGELFF | TGCGCCAGCAGCTTGATTACTAGCGGCGGGGAGCTGTTTTTT
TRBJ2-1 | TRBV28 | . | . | CASSLVGGNYNEQFF | TGTGCCAGCAGCTTGGTGGGGGGTAACTACAATGAGCAGTTCTTC
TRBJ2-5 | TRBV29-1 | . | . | CSVSPRLSQETQYF | TGCAGCGTTTCCCCGCGGCTGTCCCAAGAGACCCAGTACTTC
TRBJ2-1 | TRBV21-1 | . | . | CASSKALRLATISYNEQFF | TGTGCCAGCAGCAAAGCGCTTAGACTTGCCACCATCTCCTACAATGAGCAGTTCTTC
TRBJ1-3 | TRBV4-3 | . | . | CASSRGVRGNTIYF | TGCGCCAGCAGCCGAGGGGTCCGCGGAAACACCATATATTTT
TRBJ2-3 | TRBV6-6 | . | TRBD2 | CASSPVRLAGTDTQYF | TGTGCCAGCAGCCCCGTCCGACTAGCAGGCACAGATACGCAGTATTTT
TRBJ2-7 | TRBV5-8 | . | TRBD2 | CASSLSWTSGLDEQYF | TGTGCCAGCAGCTTGTCCTGGACTAGCGGGTTGGACGAGCAGTACTTC
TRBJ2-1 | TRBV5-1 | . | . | CASSLGGAGGNEQFF | TGCGCCAGCAGCTTGGGTGGGGCCGGGGGCAATGAGCAGTTCTTC
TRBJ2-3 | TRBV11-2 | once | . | CASSRRQSASTDTQYF | TGTGCCAGCAGCCGCCGACAGTCGGCTAGCACAGATACGCAGTATTTT
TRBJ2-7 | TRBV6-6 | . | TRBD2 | CASSPGTSGYEQYF | TGTGCCAGCAGCCCAGGGACTAGCGGCTACGAGCAGTACTTC
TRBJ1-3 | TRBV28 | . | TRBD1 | CASRSPGQGSGNTIYF | TGTGCCAGCAGATCCCCGGGACAGGGTTCCGGAAACACCATATATTTT
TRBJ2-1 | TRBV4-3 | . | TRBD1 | CASSQGGQGFYNEQFF | TGCGCCAGCAGCCAAGGGGGACAGGGGTTCTACAATGAGCAGTTCTTC
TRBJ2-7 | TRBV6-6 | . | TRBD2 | CASSYEASGFYEQYF | TGTGCCAGCAGTTACGAGGCTAGCGGATTCTACGAGCAGTACTTC
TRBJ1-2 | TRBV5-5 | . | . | CASSLRGDGYTF | TGTGCCAGCAGCTTGCGCGGGGATGGCTACACCTTC
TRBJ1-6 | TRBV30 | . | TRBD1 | CAWKKWEDRGGSPLHF | TGTGCCTGGAAGAAGTGGGAGGACAGGGGAGGATCACCCCTCCACTTT
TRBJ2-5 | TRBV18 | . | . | CASSPPSGHVTQYF | TGTGCCAGCTCACCACCCAGCGGTCATGTGACCCAGTACTTC
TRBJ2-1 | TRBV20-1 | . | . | CSARGDPRVF | TGCAGTGCTAGAGGGGACCCGCGGGTCTTC
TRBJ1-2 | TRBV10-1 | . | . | CASSEKGRRYGYTF | TGCGCCAGCAGTGAAAAGGGGAGGAGGTATGGCTACACCTTC
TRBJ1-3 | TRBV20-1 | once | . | CKGISGNTIYF | TGCAAAGGGATCTCTGGAAACACCATATATTTT
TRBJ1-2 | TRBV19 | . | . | CASSRDDGRDGYTF | TGTGCCAGTAGCAGGGACGATGGTAGGGATGGCTACACCTTC
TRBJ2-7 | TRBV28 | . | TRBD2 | CASSPASGRGYEQYF | TGTGCCAGCAGTCCGGCTAGCGGGAGGGGCTACGAGCAGTACTTC
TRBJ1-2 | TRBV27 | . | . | CASSPYQQGSYGYTF | TGTGCCAGCAGTCCTTACCAACAGGGCAGCTATGGCTACACCTTC
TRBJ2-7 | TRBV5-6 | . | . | CASSLALGEQYF | TGTGCCAGCAGCCTAGCCTTGGGGGAGCAGTACTTC
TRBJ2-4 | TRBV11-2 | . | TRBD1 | CASSLVWTGKNIQYF | TGTGCCAGCAGCTTAGTTTGGACAGGGAAAAATATTCAGTACTTC
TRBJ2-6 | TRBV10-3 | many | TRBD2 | CAISESTGGSSGANVLTF | TGTGCCATCAGTGAGTCGACGGGAGGGAGCTCTGGGGCCAACGTCCTGACTTTC
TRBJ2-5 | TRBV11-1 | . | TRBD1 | CASSSTGGRETQYF | TGTGCCAGCAGCTCCACAGGGGGCCGGGAGACCCAGTACTTC
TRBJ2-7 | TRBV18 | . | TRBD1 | CASSSLRDRPRDEQYF | TGTGCCAGCTCATCACTACGGGACAGGCCCCGGGACGAGCAGTACTTC
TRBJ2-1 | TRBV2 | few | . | CASSGAAYNEQFF | TGTGCCAGCAGTGGGGCGGCCTACAATGAGCAGTTCTTC
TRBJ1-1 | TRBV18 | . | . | CASSPPYTEAFF | TGTGCCAGCTCACCACCGTACACTGAAGCTTTCTTT
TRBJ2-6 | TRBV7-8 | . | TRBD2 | CASSSGLAGAGANVLTF | TGTGCCAGCAGCTCCGGACTAGCGGGAGCTGGGGCCAACGTCCTGACTTTC
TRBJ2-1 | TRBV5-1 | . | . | CASSSPEGSYNEQFF | TGCGCCAGCAGCTCCCCCGAGGGCTCTTACAATGAGCAGTTCTTC
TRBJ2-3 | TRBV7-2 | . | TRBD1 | CASSLRGTGFDTQYF | TGTGCCAGCAGCTTAAGAGGGACAGGGTTCGACACGCAGTATTTT
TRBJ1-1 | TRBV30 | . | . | CAWRMRNTEAFF | TGTGCCTGGAGGATGCGGAACACTGAAGCTTTCTTT
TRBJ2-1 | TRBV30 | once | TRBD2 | CAWRTDWGGNEQFF | TGTGCCTGGAGGACGGACTGGGGGGGCAATGAGCAGTTCTTC
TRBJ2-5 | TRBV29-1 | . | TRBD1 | CSSKLRTGEETQYF | TGCAGCTCCAAGTTAAGGACAGGAGAAGAGACCCAGTACTTC
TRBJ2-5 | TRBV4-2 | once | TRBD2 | CASSRGYSGTSVRETQYF | TGTGCCAGCAGCCGTGGGTACTCCGGGACTAGCGTGCGGGAGACCCAGTACTTC
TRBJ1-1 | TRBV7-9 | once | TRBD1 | CASSLSGGHTEAFF | TGTGCCAGCAGCTTGTCAGGGGGGCACACTGAAGCTTTCTTT
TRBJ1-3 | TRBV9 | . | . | CASSVADRVAGNTIYF | TGTGCCAGCAGCGTAGCAGACAGAGTGGCTGGAAACACCATATATTTT
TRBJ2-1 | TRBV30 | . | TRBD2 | CAWSGGLADYNEQFF | TGTGCCTGGAGTGGAGGACTAGCGGACTACAATGAGCAGTTCTTC
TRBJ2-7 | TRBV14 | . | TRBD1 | CASSLLGQGESEQYF | TGTGCCAGCAGCCTCCTAGGACAGGGGGAGAGCGAGCAGTACTTC
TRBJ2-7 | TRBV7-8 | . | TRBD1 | CASSPGTVYEQYF | TGTGCCAGCAGCCCCGGGACAGTTTACGAGCAGTACTTC
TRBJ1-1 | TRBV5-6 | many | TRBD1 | CASSLGKGAQGTEAFF | TGTGCCAGCAGCTTGGGAAAGGGGGCGCAGGGGACTGAAGCTTTCTTT
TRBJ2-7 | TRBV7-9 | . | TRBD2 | CASSQAGGIYEQYF | TGTGCCAGCAGCCAGGCGGGGGGAATCTACGAGCAGTACTTC
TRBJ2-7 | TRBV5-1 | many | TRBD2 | CASSFRAGGYEQYF | TGCGCCAGCAGCTTTCGAGCGGGAGGGTACGAGCAGTACTTC
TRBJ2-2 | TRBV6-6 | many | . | CASRWTGTGELFF | TGTGCCAGCAGATGGACTGGCACCGGGGAGCTGTTTTTT
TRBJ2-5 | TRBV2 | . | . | CASSEGFIQETQYF | TGTGCCAGCAGTGAGGGTTTCATCCAAGAGACCCAGTACTTC
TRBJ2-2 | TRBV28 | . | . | CASQSGDDVDTGELFF | TGTGCCAGCCAATCGGGCGATGATGTGGACACCGGGGAGCTGTTTTTT
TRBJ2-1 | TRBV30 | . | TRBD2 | CAWSSEREAYNEQFF | TGTGCCTGGAGTAGCGAGCGGGAGGCATACAATGAGCAGTTCTTC
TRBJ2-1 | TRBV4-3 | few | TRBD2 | CASSQRLAQSSYNEQFF | TGCGCCAGCAGCCAGAGACTAGCGCAAAGCTCCTACAATGAGCAGTTCTTC